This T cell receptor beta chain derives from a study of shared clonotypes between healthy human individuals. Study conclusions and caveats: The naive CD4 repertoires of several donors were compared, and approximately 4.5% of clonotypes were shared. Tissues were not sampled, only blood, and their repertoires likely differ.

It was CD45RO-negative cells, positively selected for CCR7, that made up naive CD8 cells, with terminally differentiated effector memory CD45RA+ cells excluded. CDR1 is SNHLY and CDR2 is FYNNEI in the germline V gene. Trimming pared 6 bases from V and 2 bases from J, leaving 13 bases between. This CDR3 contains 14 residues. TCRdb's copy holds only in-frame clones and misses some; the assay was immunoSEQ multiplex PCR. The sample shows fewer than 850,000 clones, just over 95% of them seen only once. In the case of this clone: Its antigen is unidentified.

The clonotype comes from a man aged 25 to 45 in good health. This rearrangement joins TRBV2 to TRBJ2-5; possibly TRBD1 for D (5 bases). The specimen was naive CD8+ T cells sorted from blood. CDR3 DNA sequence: TGTGCCAGCAGCACAAACAGGAAACAAGAGACCCAGTACTTC. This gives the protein CASSTNRKQETQYF.